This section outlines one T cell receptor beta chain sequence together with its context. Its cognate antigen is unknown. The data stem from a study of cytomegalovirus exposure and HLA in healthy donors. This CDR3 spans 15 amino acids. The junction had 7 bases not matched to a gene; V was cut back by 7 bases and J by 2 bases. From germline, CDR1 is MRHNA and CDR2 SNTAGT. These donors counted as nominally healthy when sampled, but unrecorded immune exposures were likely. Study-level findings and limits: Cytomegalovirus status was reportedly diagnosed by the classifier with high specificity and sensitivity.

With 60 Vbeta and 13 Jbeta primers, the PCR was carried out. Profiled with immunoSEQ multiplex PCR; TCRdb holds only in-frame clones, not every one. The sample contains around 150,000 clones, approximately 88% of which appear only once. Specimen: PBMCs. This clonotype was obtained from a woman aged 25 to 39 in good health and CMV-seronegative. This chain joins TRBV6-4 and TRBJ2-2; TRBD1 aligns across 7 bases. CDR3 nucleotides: TGTGCCAGCAAGGTCGAGGGGGCTAACACCGGGGAGCTGTTTTTT. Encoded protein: CASKVEGANTGELFF.